This T cell receptor beta chain was sequenced for a study of cytotoxic CD8 clonotypes in ibrutinib-treated CLL. Study conclusions and caveats: Among the clonotypes, public ones were uncommon and contracted or held stable on treatment. Clonality rose at ibrutinib response and fell back toward baseline at progression.

Measured with immunoSEQ multiplex PCR; TCRdb has only the in-frame clones, and not every one. The profile shows around 250,000 clones, about three quarters of them singletons. In the case of this clone: The antigen is not known.

The germline gives CDR1 SEHNR, CDR2 FQNEAQ (reference sequence). The CDR3 covers 15 residues. V was trimmed by 4 bases and J by 0 bases, leaving 12 bases between them. Sequencing was performed on PBMCs, taken after 24 months of ibrutinib treatment. The rearrangement joins TRBV7-9 to TRBJ1-1, with D tentatively TRBD1 (5 bases). The sequence came from a human donor with chronic lymphocytic leukemia. The CDR3 region is CASSWGGTVNTEAFF. CDR3 nucleotides: TGTGCCAGCAGCTGGGGAGGGACGGTGAACACTGAAGCTTTCTTT.